This T cell receptor (beta chain) was identified during a study of blood T cell repertoires in COVID-19 (dated by TCRdb to between 2020 and 2021). With regard to the full study: Samples from collaborators originated in the United States, Italy and Spain and spanned both the acute and convalescent phases of COVID-19. HLA class I and class II types, where available, came from metadata supplied by the sample provider rather than from assay-based typing. The repertoires were released in a freely available public database meant as a resource for research on the immune response to SARS-CoV-2. Samples came from the ongoing ImmuneRACE study (first 160 participants) plus 1,254 subjects from 6 global collaborators. The sample metadata nearly always contained a de-identified subject ID, COVID-19 status, age in years and sex. The prospective study material was composed of cDNA or gDNA derived from T cells, B-cell-depleted T cells, or PBMCs. Subjects who had been exposed to COVID-19, were actively infected with it, or had recovered from it provided the deeply sampled blood TCRbeta repertoires that made up the dataset.

Overall study outcomes, separate from this receptor: The amount of clinical and demographic metadata varied by source and participant and was provided uncurated.

Measured from the cysteine to the phenylalanine, the CDR3 is 15 residues long. Solely the CDR3 DNA is kept, with 45 bases framed from the first base. For this chain, trimming is 1 base at the V end and 5 bases at the J end, and the number of junction bases without a gene match is 4. The germline V gene yields SGHNT for CDR1 and YENEEA for CDR2. TCRbeta CDR3 regions were amplified from genomic DNA using the immunoSEQ Assay, a bias-controlled multiplex PCR. The source study handled its data this way. Within the assay, amplification of reference gene primers was used to estimate how many nucleated cells each sample contained. Sequence reads were collapsed and filtered to measure the absolute abundance of every unique TCRbeta CDR3 rearrangement. For each sample, productive Simpson clonality was calculated as the square root of Simpson's diversity index across productive rearrangements. TCRdb holds this immuneACCESS table with in-frame rearrangements only. Some clones are missing; in checked studies, unresolved V genes explain under half, and the rest has no known cause. The V and J calls and clone size come from that table; D and trimming were worked out from the DNA. The sample has a few hundred thousand clones on record, approximately 86% of them singletons. About 3.8% of the sample is held by the ten biggest clonotypes.

Whole blood was collected in K2EDTA tubes by collaborating institutions according to the institutions' own protocols. Collaborator samples were shipped for TCRbeta analysis as frozen whole blood, isolated PBMCs, or DNA extracted from either sample type. About this clone itself: The antigen this receptor binds is unknown. Base-call qualities are not available, and no considerably larger clone is one nucleotide away.

The sequencing input was peripheral blood. The receptor was derived from a woman older than 75 with acute or convalescent COVID-19. In this chain, TRBV11-3 is recombined with TRBJ1-1; TRBD1 matches 10 bases in the middle. The DNA is as follows: TGTGCCAGCAGCTTAGGGGGGACAGGGGAAACTGAAGCTTTCTTT. Its coded protein is CASSLGGTGETEAFF. Reference TRBV11-3 and TRBJ1-1 proteins supply the regions before and after the CDR3; the full variable domain is: EAGVVQSPRYKIIEKKQPVAFWCNPISGHNTLYWYLQNLGQGPELLIRYENEEAVDDSQLPKDRFSAERLKGVDSTLKIQPAELGDSAVYLCASSLGGTGETEAFFGQGTRLTVV.